The rows below give T cell receptor beta chains drawn from one sample of a study of T cell responses to AZD1222 COVID-19 vaccine. Repertoires were generated with immunoSEQ multiplex PCR, while TCRdb's copy carries only in-frame clones and drops some. This sample yields 90,000 or so clones, of which 75% to 90% are seen a single time; 2.4% belongs to the top ten. This material consisted of peripheral blood, taken on day 0 of AZD1222 vaccination. The receptors were gathered from an adult in good health. Each CDR3 is given without its conserved first and last residue.

>TRBV14
ASSQPRGTYNEQF
>TRBV2
ASRPTGVNEQF
>TRBV6-5
AAPGQSNYGYT
>TRBV9
ASSVDPGLHYEQY
>TRBV25-1
ASSESQYYGYT
>TRBV19
ASSASGVPYNEQF
>TRBV3-1/TRBV3-2
ASSQGGTGVVYNEQF
>TRBV6-6
ASSPSGELF
>TRBV5-1
ASSRTDMNTEAF
>TRBV30
AWSVAGGTEAF
>TRBV19
ASSISGTTDTQY
>TRBV7-9
ASSLGYRDGLETQY
>TRBV2
ASSEDNQPQH
>TRBV4-3
ASSPDGGRYGYT
>TRBV7-2
ASSFGLGEGLH
>TRBV3-1/TRBV3-2
ASSLGPDPPGQTPYEQY
>TRBV6-5
ASSYSSEGNEQF
>TRBV6-5
ASSYTRRTVKGYT
>TRBV18
ASSPRDEQF
>TRBV27
ASRRDRVTDTQY
>TRBV18
ASSLTRGCGYT
>TRBV5-1
ASSTGQDEAF
>TRBV6-5
ASSYTHDSNQPQH
>TRBV10-3
AISETWTGTPEQY
>TRBV4-3
ASSQETVKREKLF
>TRBV3-1/TRBV3-2
ASSQRDRGRNSPLH
>TRBV14
ASSQYTGTSGHNEQF
>TRBV3-1/TRBV3-2
ASSQQFSYEQY
>TRBV18
ASSPEGQRTYNSPLH
>TRBV5-1
ASSLEYAGELF
>TRBV10-2
ASKGGSRTHSYEQY
>TRBV7-9
ASSLGGTGLNTEAF
>TRBV6-5
ASRDPSRGYT
>TRBV2
ASSASAGYQPQH
>TRBV7-9
ASSLAGGLETQY
>TRBV14
ASSPQPNNEQF
>TRBV28
ASRPHNSPLH
>TRBV11-2
ASSSTTGLITEAF
>TRBV27
ASSLRRTGNTEAF
>TRBV6-2/TRBV6-3
ASSYPRAGEAF
>TRBV11-2
ASSPMNTEAF
>TRBV20-1
SASRTYLNTEAF